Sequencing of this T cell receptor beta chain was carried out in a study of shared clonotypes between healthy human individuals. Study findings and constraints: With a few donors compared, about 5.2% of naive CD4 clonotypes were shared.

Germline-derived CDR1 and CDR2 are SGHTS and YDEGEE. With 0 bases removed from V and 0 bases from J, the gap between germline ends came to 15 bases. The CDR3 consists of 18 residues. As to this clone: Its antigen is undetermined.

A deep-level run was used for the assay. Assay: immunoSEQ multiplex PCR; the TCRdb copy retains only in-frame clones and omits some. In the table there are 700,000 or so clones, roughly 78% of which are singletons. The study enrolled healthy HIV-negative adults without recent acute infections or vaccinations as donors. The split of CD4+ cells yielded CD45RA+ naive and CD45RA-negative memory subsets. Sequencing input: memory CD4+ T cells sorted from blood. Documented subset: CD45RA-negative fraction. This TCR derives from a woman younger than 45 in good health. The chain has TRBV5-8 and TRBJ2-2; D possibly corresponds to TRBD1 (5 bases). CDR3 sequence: CASSLGVSWTSNTGELFF. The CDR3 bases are TGTGCCAGCAGCTTGGGGGTATCATGGACATCGAACACCGGGGAGCTGTTTTTT.